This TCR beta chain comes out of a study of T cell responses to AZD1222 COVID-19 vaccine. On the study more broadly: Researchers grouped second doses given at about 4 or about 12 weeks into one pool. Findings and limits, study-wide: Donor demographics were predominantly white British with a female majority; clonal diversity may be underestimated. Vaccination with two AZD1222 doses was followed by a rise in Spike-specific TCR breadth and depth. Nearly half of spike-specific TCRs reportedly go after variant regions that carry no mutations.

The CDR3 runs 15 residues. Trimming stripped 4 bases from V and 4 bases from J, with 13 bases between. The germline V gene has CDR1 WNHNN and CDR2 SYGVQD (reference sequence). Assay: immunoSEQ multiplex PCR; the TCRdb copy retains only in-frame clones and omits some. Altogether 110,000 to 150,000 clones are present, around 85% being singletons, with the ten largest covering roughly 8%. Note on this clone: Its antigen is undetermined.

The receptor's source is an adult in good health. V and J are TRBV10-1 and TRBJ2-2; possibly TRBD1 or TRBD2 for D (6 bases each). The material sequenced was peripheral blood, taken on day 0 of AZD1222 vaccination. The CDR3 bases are TGCGCCAGCAGTGCTCCGGGGGCCGGCACCGGGGAGCTGTTTTTT. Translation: CASSAPGAGTGELFF.